This is a list of T cell receptor beta chains from one sample in a study of cytomegalovirus exposure and HLA in healthy donors. Clones were read by immunoSEQ multiplex PCR, and TCRdb kept only the in-frame ones, dropping some. This sample has more than 50,000 clones, with roughly 71% found just once. The sample taken for sequencing was PBMCs. These receptors all stem from a man aged 40-49 years in good health and CMV-seropositive. CDR3s include the opening cysteine and the closing phenylalanine or tryptophan. A D gene is named only where the DNA matches it firmly. Clone sizes are given selectively: once, few, many, or a class where the clone is expanded.

clone size	D gene	V gene	J gene	CDR3 DNA	CDR3 protein
few	TRBD2	TRBV5-6	TRBJ2-1	TGTGCCAGCAGCTTGGCTAGCGGGGGATACAATGAGCAGTTCTTC	CASSLASGGYNEQFF
once	-	TRBV6-4	TRBJ2-1	TGTGCCAGCCCGGAGAGGGGGAGCTCCTACAATGAGCAGTTCTTC	CASPERGSSYNEQFF
few	-	TRBV23-1	TRBJ2-7	TGCGCCAGCAAGAGGGCCCTCTCCTACGAGCAGTACTTC	CASKRALSYEQYF
-	-	TRBV6-5	TRBJ1-4	TGTGCCAGCAGCCCCCCCGGTAGCACTGAAAAACTGTTTTTT	CASSPPGSTEKLFF
-	-	TRBV6-1	TRBJ1-5	TGTGCCAGCAGTGAGGGGTTCCAGGGCCTTGGGCCCCAGCATTTT	CASSEGFQGLGPQHF
once	-	TRBV25-1	TRBJ1-1	TGTGCCAGCAGTCCCCTGACAGCGAACACTGAAGCTTTCTTT	CASSPLTANTEAFF
-	-	TRBV30	TRBJ1-5	TGTGCCTGGACTCCGTCCGCGGATCAGCCCCAGCATTTT	CAWTPSADQPQHF
-	TRBD2	TRBV7-2	TRBJ2-3	TGTGCCAGCAGCCCCCGACTAGCGGGGAGTTCAGATACGCAGTATTTT	CASSPRLAGSSDTQYF
-	TRBD1	TRBV11-2	TRBJ2-5	TGTGCCAGCAGCTTAGGCAGGTCGGGACAGATCCAAGAGACCCAGTACTTC	CASSLGRSGQIQETQYF
-	-	TRBV29-1	TRBJ1-1	TGCAGCGTTGAACGTTCACGGGAGACCGAAGCTTTCTTT	CSVERSRETEAFF
-	TRBD1	TRBV27	TRBJ1-2	TGTGCCAGCAGCGGCGACAGGGATGGCTACACCTTC	CASSGDRDGYTF